This entry features one TCR beta chain sequence. No antigen is known for it. The sample comes from a study of T cell responses to AZD1222 COVID-19 vaccine. Study findings and constraints: Donors were mostly white British, more females; clonal diversity possibly underestimated. Among spike-specific TCRs, nearly half reportedly target unmutated variant regions.

Clones were sequenced by immunoSEQ multiplex PCR, and TCRdb holds only the in-frame ones, with some missing. The sample holds fewer than 150,000 clones, 70% to 90% seen once. Timing groups of about 4 and about 12 weeks for second doses were pooled. CDR3 size: 15 residues. Germline loops: CDR1 SEHNR, CDR2 FQNEAQ (reference sequence). V lost 4 bases, J lost 2 bases, and 14 bases lay in between. The input for sequencing was peripheral blood, taken 28 days after the second AZD1222 dose. The source of this sequence is an adult who received the AZD1222 COVID-19 vaccine. The V gene is TRBV7-9, the J gene TRBJ1-2, with D uncertain. CDR3 amino acids: CASSSPDLENYGYTF. The CDR3 DNA is TGTGCCAGCAGCTCCCCGGACCTAGAGAACTATGGCTACACCTTC.